Below are 7 T cell receptor beta chains sequenced from a single sample in a study of cytomegalovirus exposure and HLA in healthy donors. Sequencing used immunoSEQ multiplex PCR; TCRdb keeps in-frame clones, though not all of them. This sample yields about 73,000 clones, of which approximately 95% are seen a single time; approximately 3.5% belongs to the top ten. The sample consisted of PBMCs. Every receptor here comes from a man between 18 and 35 years old in good health and CMV-seronegative.

CDR3: CASSSRTSGGTGELFF. CDR3 bases: TGCGCCAGCAGCTCCCGGACTAGCGGGGGGACAGGGGAGCTGTTTTTT. This rearrangement joins TRBV5-1 to TRBJ2-2; 14 positions match TRBD2. The ends lost 3 bases at V and 8 bases at J; junction bases unmatched: 6. The CDR3 is made up of 16 amino acids. The germline V gene encodes CDR1 SGHRS and CDR2 YFSETQ.

The rearrangement uses TRBV28 and TRBJ2-6; TRBD2 is a possible D gene (5 bases). The CDR3 loop spans 13 amino acids. Per germline, CDR1 MDHEN and CDR2 SYDVKM. The V end lost 8 bases, the J end lost 4 bases, and 9 bases lay between the germline ends. The CDR3 spells CASQGGGANVLTF. CDR3 DNA sequence: TGTGCCAGCCAAGGAGGAGGGGCCAACGTCCTGACTTTC.

CDR3 in DNA: TGTGCCAGCCTTACAGGGGGCGCCGAGCAGTACTTC. It yields the protein CASLTGGAEQYF. This chain links TRBV7-9 with TRBJ2-7; 9 bases are a match to TRBD1. Unmatched junction bases numbered 5, after V lost 8 bases and J lost 6 bases. Germline V gene data show CDR1 as SEHNR and CDR2 as FQNEAQ (reference sequence). The CDR3 consists of 12 residues.

The V and J genes are TRBV6-1 and TRBJ2-3; 8 nucleotides line up with TRBD1. Germline V gene lookup returns CDR1 MNHNS and CDR2 SASEGT. The trim removed 6 bases at V and 4 bases at J, leaving 9 bases unmatched. CDR3 size: 15 residues. The CDR3 is CASSPGQGGADTQYF. CDR3 DNA sequence: TGTGCCAGCAGCCCCGGACAGGGAGGCGCAGATACGCAGTATTTT.

The rearrangement uses TRBV28 and TRBJ1-1; TRBD1 is a possible D gene (5 bases). CDR3 size: 12 residues. Looked up from germline, CDR1 is MDHEN and CDR2 is SYDVKM. Trimming shortened V by 3 bases and J by 7 bases, and 9 bases separated the two germline ends. The CDR3 protein is CASSLTDLEAFF. The CDR3 DNA reads as TGTGCCAGCAGTTTGACAGACCTTGAAGCTTTCTTT. The complete variable domain, with remaining parts taken from reference TRBV28 and TRBJ1-1, reads DVKVTQSSRYLVKRTGEKVFLECVQDMDHENMFWYRQDPGLGLRLIYFSYDVKMKEKGDIPEGYSVSREKKERFSLILESASTNQTSMYLCASSLTDLEAFFGQGTRLTVV.

This chain uses TRBV30 with TRBJ1-1; 11 positions agree with TRBD1. From germline, CDR1 is GTSNPN and CDR2 SVGIG (reference sequence). CDR3 length equals 14 residues. J lost 4 bases, V lost 1 base, and 2 bases had no gene match. Here the CDR3 reads CAWSDGTGGTEAFF. The CDR3 region has the DNA TGTGCCTGGAGTGACGGGACAGGGGGCACTGAAGCTTTCTTT.

This rearrangement joins TRBV7-3 to TRBJ2-7; TRBD1 is a possible D gene (5 bases). This CDR3 contains 13 residues. The germline CDR1 and CDR2 sequences are SGHTA and FQGTGA. Trimming cost V 1 base and J 5 bases, with 9 bases left between them. The CDR3 spells CASSLIPGNEQYF. The CDR3 region has the DNA TGTGCCAGCAGCTTAATACCAGGGAACGAGCAGTACTTC.